The T cell receptor beta chain described here comes from a study of blood T cell repertoires in COVID-19. J lost 2 bases, V lost 5 bases, and 3 bases had no gene match. This CDR3 region has 14 residues. The germline V gene has CDR1 MNHEY and CDR2 SVGAGI. The method was immunoSEQ multiplex PCR; TCRdb's version includes in-frame clones alone and lacks a portion of them. The sample shows fewer than 130,000 clones, 80% to 90% of them seen only once. The rearrangement joins TRBV6-5 to TRBJ1-2, with TRBD1 matching 9 bases. The receptor's source is a woman aged 80 or over with acute or convalescent COVID-19. Sequencing was carried out using peripheral blood. The CDR3 here is CASSNRGLNYGYTF. In DNA form, the CDR3 reads TGTGCCAGCAGTAACAGGGGGCTGAACTATGGCTACACCTTC.